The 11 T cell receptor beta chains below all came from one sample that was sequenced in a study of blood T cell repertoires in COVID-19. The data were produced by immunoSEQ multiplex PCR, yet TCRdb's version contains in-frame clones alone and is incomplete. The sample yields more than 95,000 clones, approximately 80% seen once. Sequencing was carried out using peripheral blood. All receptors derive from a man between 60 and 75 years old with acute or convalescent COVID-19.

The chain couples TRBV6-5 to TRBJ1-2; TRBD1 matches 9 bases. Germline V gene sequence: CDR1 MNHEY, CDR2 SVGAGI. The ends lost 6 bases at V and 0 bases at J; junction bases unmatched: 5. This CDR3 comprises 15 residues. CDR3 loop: CASRYTGGTNYGYTF. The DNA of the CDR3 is TGTGCCAGCAGGTACACAGGGGGCACTAACTATGGCTACACCTTC.

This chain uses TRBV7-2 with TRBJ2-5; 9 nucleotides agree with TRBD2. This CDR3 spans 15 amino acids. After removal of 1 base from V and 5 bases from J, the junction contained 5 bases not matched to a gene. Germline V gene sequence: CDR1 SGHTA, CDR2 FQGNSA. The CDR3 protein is CASSLVSSGAETQYF. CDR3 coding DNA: TGTGCCAGCAGCTTAGTGTCTAGCGGGGCGGAGACCCAGTACTTC.

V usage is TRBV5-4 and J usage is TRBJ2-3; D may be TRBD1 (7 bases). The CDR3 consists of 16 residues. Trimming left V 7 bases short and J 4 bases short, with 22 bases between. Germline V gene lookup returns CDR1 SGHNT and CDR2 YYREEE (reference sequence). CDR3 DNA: TGTGCCAGCTCCCCAGGGGGTGCTAGGGGGGCAGATACGCAGTATTTT. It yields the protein CASSPGGARGADTQYF.

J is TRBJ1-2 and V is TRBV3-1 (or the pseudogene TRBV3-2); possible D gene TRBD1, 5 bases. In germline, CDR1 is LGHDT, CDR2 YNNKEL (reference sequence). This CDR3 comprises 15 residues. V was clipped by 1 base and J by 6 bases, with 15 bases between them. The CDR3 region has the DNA TGTGCCAGCAGCCAAGGCCCACGGGGACTCCATGGCTACACCTTC. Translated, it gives CASSQGPRGLHGYTF.

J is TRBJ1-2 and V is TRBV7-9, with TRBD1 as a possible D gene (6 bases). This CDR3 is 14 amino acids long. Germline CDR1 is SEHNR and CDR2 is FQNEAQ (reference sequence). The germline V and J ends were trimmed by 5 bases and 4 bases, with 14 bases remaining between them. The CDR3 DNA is TGTGCCAGCAGCCCATCGGACAGAGGCTATGGCTACACCTTC. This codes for CASSPSDRGYGYTF.

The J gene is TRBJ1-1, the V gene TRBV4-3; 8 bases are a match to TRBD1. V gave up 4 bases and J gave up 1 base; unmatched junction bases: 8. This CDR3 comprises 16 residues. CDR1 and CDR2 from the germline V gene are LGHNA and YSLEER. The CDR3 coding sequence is TGCGCCAGCAGCCCAGCCAGGGGGCGACCGAACACTGAAGCTTTCTTT. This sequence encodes CASSPARGRPNTEAFF.

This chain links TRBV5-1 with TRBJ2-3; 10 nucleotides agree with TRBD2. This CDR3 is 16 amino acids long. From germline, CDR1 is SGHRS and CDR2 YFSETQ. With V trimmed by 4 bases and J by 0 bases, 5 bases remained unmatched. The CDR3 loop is CASSLLTSGSTDTQYF. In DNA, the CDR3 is TGCGCCAGCAGCCTCCTGACTAGCGGGAGCACAGATACGCAGTATTTT.

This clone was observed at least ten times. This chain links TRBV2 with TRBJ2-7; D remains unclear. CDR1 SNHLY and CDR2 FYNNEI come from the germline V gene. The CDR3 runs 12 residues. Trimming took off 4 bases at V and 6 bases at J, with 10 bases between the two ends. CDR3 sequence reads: CASSVQASEQYV. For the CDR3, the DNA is TGTGCCAGCAGTGTGCAGGCGAGCGAGCAGTACGTC.

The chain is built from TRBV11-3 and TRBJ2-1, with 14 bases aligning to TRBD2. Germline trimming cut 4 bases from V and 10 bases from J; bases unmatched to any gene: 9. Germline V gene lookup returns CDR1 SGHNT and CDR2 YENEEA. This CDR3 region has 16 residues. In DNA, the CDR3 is TGTGCCAGCAGCTCCGGGACTAGCGGGAGTCGATGGGAGCAGTTCTTC. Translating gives CASSSGTSGSRWEQFF.

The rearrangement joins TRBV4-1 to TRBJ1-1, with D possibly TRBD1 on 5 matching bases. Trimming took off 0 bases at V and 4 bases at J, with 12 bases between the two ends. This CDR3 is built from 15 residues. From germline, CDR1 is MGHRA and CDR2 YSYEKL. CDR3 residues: CASSQDTWQGTEAFF. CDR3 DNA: TGCGCCAGCAGCCAAGATACATGGCAGGGCACTGAAGCTTTCTTT.

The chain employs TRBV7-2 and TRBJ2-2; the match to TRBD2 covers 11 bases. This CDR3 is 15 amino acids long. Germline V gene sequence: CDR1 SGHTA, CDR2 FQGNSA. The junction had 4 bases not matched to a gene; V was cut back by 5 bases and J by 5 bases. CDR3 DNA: TGTGCCAGCAGCACTAGCGGGGGAGGGACCGGGGAGCTGTTTTTT. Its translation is CASSTSGGGTGELFF.